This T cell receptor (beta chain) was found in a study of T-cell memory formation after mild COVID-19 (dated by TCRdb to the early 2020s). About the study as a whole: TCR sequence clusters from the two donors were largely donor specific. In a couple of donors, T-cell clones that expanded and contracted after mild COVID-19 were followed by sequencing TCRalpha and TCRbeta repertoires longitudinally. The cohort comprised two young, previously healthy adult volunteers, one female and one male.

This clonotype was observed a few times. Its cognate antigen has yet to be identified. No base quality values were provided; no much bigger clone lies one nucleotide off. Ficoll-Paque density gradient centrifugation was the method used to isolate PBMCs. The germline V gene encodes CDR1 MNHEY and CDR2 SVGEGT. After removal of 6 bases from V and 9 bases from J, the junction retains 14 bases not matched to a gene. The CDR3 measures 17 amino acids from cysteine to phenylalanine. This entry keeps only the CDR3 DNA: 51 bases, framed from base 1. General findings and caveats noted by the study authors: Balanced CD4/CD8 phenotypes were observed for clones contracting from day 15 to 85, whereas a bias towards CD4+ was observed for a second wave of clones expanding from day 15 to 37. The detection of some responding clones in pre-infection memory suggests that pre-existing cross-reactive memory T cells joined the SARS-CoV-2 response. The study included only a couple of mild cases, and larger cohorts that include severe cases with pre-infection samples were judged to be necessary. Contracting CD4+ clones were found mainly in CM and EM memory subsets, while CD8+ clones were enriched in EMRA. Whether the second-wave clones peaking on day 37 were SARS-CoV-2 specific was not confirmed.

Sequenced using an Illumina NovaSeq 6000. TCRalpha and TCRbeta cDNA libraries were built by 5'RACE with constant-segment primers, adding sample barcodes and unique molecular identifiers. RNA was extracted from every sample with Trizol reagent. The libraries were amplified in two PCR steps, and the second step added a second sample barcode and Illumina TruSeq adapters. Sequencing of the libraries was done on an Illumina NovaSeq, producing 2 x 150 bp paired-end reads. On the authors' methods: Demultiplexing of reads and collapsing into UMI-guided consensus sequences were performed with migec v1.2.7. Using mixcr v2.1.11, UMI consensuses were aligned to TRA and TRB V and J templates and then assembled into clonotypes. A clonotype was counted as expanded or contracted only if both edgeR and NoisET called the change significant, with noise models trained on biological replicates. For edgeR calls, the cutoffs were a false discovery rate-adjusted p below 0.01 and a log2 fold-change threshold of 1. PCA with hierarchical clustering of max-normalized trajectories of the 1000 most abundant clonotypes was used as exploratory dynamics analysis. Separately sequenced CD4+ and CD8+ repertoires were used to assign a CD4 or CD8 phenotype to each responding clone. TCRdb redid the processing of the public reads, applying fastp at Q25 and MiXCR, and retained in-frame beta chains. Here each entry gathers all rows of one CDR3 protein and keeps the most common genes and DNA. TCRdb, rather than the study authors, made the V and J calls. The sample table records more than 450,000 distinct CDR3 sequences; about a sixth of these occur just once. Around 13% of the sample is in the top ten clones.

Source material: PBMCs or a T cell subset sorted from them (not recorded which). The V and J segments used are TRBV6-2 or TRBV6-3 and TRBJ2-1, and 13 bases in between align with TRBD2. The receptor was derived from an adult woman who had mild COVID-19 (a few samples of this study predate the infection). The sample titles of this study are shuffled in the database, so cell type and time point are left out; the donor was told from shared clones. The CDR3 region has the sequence CASSRGLAGARGGEQFF. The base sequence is TGTGCCAGCAGCCGCGGACTAGCGGGGGCTCGGGGCGGTGAGCAGTTCTTC.